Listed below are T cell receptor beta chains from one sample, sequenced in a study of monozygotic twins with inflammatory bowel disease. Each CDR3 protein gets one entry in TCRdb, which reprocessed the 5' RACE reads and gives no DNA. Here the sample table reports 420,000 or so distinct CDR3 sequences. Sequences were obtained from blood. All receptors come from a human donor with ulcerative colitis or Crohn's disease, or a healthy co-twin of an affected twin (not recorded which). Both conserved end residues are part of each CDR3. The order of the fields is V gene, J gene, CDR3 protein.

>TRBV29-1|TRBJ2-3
CSVGSSGTGRADTQYF
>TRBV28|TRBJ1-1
CASSFGNRVSSEAFF
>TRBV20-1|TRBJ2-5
CSARDGKHSQQETQYF
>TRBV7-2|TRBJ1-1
CASSFPSFHRGSEAFF
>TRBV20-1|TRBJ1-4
CSARAWGGRQKKLFF
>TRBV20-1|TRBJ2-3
CSAAFRDRGTDTQYF
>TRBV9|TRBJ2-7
CASSPRLGGGVPNEQYF
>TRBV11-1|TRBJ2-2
CASSGLAGEGSIPGELFF
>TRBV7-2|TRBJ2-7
CASSQDGRLGYEQYF
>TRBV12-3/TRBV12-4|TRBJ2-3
CASSPGLGGSTDTQYF
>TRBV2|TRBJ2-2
CASRVGANTGELFF